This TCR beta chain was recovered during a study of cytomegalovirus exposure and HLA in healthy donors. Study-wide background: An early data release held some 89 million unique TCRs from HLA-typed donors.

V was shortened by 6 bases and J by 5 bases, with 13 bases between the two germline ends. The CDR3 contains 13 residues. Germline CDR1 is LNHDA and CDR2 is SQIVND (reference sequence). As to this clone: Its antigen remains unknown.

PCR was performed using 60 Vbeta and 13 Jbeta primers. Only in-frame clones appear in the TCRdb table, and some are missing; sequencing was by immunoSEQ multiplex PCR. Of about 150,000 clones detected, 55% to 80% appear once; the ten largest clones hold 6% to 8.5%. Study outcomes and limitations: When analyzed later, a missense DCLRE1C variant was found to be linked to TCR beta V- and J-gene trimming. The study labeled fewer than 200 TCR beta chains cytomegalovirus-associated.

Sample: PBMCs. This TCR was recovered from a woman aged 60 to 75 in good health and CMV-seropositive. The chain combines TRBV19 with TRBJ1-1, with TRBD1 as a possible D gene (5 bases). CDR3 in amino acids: CASSWGGDTEAFF. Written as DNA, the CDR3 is TGTGCCAGTAGCTGGGGAGGGGATACTGAAGCTTTCTTT.